This entry describes one T cell receptor (beta chain). The antigen remains undetermined. This record belongs to a study of cytomegalovirus exposure and HLA in healthy donors. Here immunoSEQ multiplex PCR was the method, and the copy in TCRdb shows in-frame clones only, minus some. The sample carries over 60,000 clones, approximately 96% recorded once. This CDR3 is 13 amino acids long. The V and J ends lost 2 bases and 5 bases respectively, with 12 bases between them. Germline V gene data show CDR1 as GTSNPN and CDR2 as SVGIG (reference sequence). General study findings and limits: Subsequent analysis showed first-cohort TCR clusters tending to co-occur in 120 validation repertoires. Overall, roughly 170 TCR beta chains were annotated as cytomegalovirus-associated.

The chain couples TRBV30 to TRBJ2-5; weak D call: TRBD2 (5 bases). This TCR derives from a man aged 18 to 30 in good health and CMV-seronegative. Sequencing input: PBMCs. Here the CDR3 reads CAWSPDRGETQYF. The CDR3 nucleotides read TGTGCCTGGAGTCCCGACCGCGGGGAGACCCAGTACTTC.